The TCR beta chain under discussion was sequenced for a study of cytomegalovirus exposure and HLA in healthy donors. Study context: Previous work identified 95 million to 120 million unique TCR beta sequences from around 200 million T cells.

The PCR contained 60 Vbeta and 13 Jbeta primers. Only in-frame clones appear in the TCRdb table, and some are missing; sequencing was by immunoSEQ multiplex PCR. Of 45,000 to 60,000 clones in the sample, around 70% are singletons; the top ten hold around 8.4%. Details on this clone: Antigen: not known.

The junction had 4 bases not matched to a gene; V was cut back by 2 bases and J by 4 bases. This CDR3 region has 15 residues. Germline loops: CDR1 MNHEY, CDR2 SVGAGI. Study-wide results and limits: Most TCR beta V segments were productive about 90% or about 30% of the time in an earlier analysis. In terms of immune exposure information, only CMV serostatus was available. More than 150 TCR beta chains were listed as cytomegalovirus-associated.

This TCR was recovered from a woman aged 45-59 years in good health and CMV-seronegative. The chain links TRBV6-5 to TRBJ2-7, with 11 bases matching TRBD2. Sample: PBMCs. The CDR3: CASSYGASGGYEQYF. Here the CDR3 DNA reads TGTGCCAGCAGTTACGGTGCTAGCGGGGGGTACGAGCAGTACTTC.